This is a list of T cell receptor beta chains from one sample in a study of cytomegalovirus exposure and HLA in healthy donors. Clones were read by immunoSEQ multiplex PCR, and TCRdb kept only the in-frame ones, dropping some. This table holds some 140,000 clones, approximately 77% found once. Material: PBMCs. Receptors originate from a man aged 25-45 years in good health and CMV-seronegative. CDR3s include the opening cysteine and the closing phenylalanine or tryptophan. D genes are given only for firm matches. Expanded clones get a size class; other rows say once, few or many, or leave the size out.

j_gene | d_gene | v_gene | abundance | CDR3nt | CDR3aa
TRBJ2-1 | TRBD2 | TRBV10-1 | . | TGCGCCAGCAGTGAGCTAGCGGGAGGGTCAAATGAGCAGTTCTTC | CASSELAGGSNEQFF
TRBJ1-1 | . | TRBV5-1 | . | TGCGCCAGCAGCTTGGGAGGGAACACTGAAGCTTTCTTT | CASSLGGNTEAFF
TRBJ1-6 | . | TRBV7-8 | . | TGTGCCAGCAGCTTAGATGGGCGGGGATTGCGCACATCACCCCTCCACTTT | CASSLDGRGLRTSPLHF
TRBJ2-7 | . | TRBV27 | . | TGTGCCAGCAGTTTGGCTAGCTCCTACGAGCAGTACTTC | CASSLASSYEQYF
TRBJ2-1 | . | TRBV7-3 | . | TGTGCCAGCAGCTTATATGGGCTACCTTACGATGAGCAGTTCTTC | CASSLYGLPYDEQFF
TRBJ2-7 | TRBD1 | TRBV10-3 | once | TGTGCCATCAGTGAGTCGGGGACAGGGGGGATCGAGCAGTACTTC | CAISESGTGGIEQYF
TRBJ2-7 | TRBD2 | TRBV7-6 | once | TGTGCCAGCAGCCGACAGGGGACTAGCGGGGAATCCTACGAGCAGTACTTC | CASSRQGTSGESYEQYF
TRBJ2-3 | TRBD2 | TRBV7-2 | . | TGTGGACAGCTTCTAGCGGAGCCCCGGACGCAGTATTTT | CGQLLAEPRTQYF
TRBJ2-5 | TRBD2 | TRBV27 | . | TGTGCCACCGGACTAGCGGGAGGGGGTAGAGAGACCCAGTACTTC | CATGLAGGGRETQYF
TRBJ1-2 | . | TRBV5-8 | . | TGTGCCAGCAGCTTTTACAATTACAGACAACTTAACTATGGCTACACCTTC | CASSFYNYRQLNYGYTF
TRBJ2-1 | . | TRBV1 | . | TGCACCAGCAGCCCGAGGACTAGCGGGACTACCATTAAGTACAATGAGCAGTTCTTC | CTSSPRTSGTTIKYNEQFF
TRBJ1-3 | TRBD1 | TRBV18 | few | TGTGCCAGCTCACCACCGTACAGGGGGCCAAACACCATATATTTT | CASSPPYRGPNTIYF
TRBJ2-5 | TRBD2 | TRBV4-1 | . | TGCGCCAGCAGCCCCTCCGCGGGGGGTATTTGGGGAGAGACCCAGTACTTC | CASSPSAGGIWGETQYF
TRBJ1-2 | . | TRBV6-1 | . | TGTGCCAGCAGTGAAGCGGGCCTAACATACTATGGCTACACCTTC | CASSEAGLTYYGYTF
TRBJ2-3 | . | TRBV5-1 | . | TGCGCCAGCAGCTTGGCAGTTAGCACAGATACGCAGTATTTT | CASSLAVSTDTQYF
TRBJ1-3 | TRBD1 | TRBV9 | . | TGTGCCAGCAGCACACGACAGGGGGGGAACACCATATATTTT | CASSTRQGGNTIYF
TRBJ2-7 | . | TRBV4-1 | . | TGCGCCAGCAGCCCAGGACAGCTTACCTACGAGCAGTACTTC | CASSPGQLTYEQYF
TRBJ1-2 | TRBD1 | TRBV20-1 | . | TGCAGTGCTGGACAGGTCTATGGCTACACCTTC | CSAGQVYGYTF
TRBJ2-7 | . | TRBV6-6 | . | TGTGCCAGCAGTTACGCCAGTTCGGGGGACGAGCAGTACTTC | CASSYASSGDEQYF
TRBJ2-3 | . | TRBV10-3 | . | TGTGCCATCAGTGGACAGGGCAGGGCTAGCGGGCTCACAGATACGCAGTATTTT | CAISGQGRASGLTDTQYF
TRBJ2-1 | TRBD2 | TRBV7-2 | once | TGTGCCAGCAGCCCTAGACTAGCGGGAGGCCGAGGGGACGAGCAGTTCTTC | CASSPRLAGGRGDEQFF
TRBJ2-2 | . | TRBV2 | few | TGTGCCAGCAGTGAAGCGCTTCAGGGCGCGAACACCGGGGAGCTGTTTTTT | CASSEALQGANTGELFF
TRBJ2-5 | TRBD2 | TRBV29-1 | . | TGCAGCGTTAATCCTAGCGGGAGTGGGGAGACCCAGTACTTC | CSVNPSGSGETQYF
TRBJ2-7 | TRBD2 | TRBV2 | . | TGTGTTATCAAGCGGGAGACGGCATACGAGCAGTACTTC | CVIKRETAYEQYF
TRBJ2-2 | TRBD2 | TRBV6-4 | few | TGTGCCAGCAGTGACCGGGAGGCCGGGGAGCTGTTTTTT | CASSDREAGELFF
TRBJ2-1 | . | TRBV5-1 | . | TGCGCCAGCAGCTTGTATCGAGCCAACAATGAGCAGTTCTTC | CASSLYRANNEQFF
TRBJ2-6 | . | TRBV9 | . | TGTGCCAGCAGCGTAGGTATTCGGGGGGCCAACGTCCTGACTTTC | CASSVGIRGANVLTF
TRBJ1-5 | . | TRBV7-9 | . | TGTGCCAGCAGCGGACAGAATCAGCCCCAGCATTTT | CASSGQNQPQHF
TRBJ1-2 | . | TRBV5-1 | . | TGCGCCAGCAGCACTCACACAGGCGACGAAAGCGGCTACACCTTC | CASSTHTGDESGYTF